This TCR beta chain was profiled in a study of vaccination and CD4 T cells after COVID-19. Study details: Median draw time for post-COVID samples was over 100 days post-diagnosis (range 35 to 161).

The study sequenced cultured CD4+ T cell DNA using the Oncomine TCR Beta short-read assay. TCRdb reprocessed the PCR reads with MiXCR, giving one entry per CDR3 protein. The table records 21,000 or so distinct CDR3 sequences, 70% of them present only once. This clonotype occurred a few times. Its antigen is still unknown. J lost 4 bases, V lost 8 bases, and 16 bases had no gene match. CDR3 length equals 16 residues. Germline lookup yields CDR1 MGHDK and CDR2 SYGVNS. Indicated treatment: approximately 9-day PBMC culture with coronavirus spike peptide pools or control peptides (ViraFEST assay). ViraFEST grew antigen-specific T cells using peptide pools, then sequenced TCRs. Positive tests by PCR, dated March to December 2020, predated US Alpha, Beta and Delta variants. Regarding the study as a whole: Convalescent patients showed a median approximately 84% of reactive clones that were seen only post-vaccination.

Sequencing input: CD4+ T cells from blood, cultured in vitro. The receptor comes from a human donor who had recovered from COVID-19. This chain connects TRBV25-1 to TRBJ2-5, with 7 positions matching TRBD2. CDR3 coding DNA: TGTGCCAGCCACCCTGAGGGAGGGGCCTCGGGAGAGACCCAGTACTTC. Amino acid sequence: CASHPEGGASGETQYF. The full variable domain, its missing parts supplied by reference TRBV25-1 and TRBJ2-5, is EADIYQTPRYLVIGTGKKITLECSQTMGHDKMYWYQQDPGMELHLIHYSYGVNSTEKGDLSSESTVSRIRTEHFPLTLESARPSHTSQYLCASHPEGGASGETQYFGPGTRLLVL.